These 16 T cell receptor beta chains share one sample of origin, sequenced in a study of shared T cell receptors in the human thymus. Clones were sequenced by immunoSEQ multiplex PCR, and TCRdb holds only the in-frame ones, with some missing. Of 700,000 or so clones in the sample, approximately 85% are singletons; the top ten hold roughly 0.01%. The same specimen was also included in a second study, on human thymus T cells.

Sequencing input: thymocytes. The origin of the receptors is a girl under three years old with a congenital heart defect.

The rearrangement uses TRBV6-1 and TRBJ2-6; 7 bases map to TRBD1. Trimming cost V 1 base and J 2 bases; bases outside gene matches: 5. Germline loops: CDR1 MNHNS, CDR2 SASEGT. The CDR3 is 17 residues long. The CDR3 here is CASSEGTGEAGANVLTF. CDR3 nucleotides: TGTGCCAGCAGTGAAGGCACAGGGGAAGCTGGGGCCAACGTCCTGACTTTC.

This sequence joins TRBV19 and TRBJ1-6; TRBD1 is a possible D gene (5 bases). With 2 bases removed from V and 5 bases from J, the gap between germline ends came to 16 bases. Germline assignment: CDR1 LNHDA and CDR2 SQIVND (reference sequence). This CDR3 is 17 amino acids long. CDR3 sequence reads: CASSIRSWAGNNSPLHF. As DNA, the CDR3 is TGTGCCAGTAGTATAAGGAGCTGGGCAGGGAATAATTCACCCCTCCACTTT.

J is TRBJ2-1 and V is TRBV14; 7 bases line up with TRBD1. Per germline, CDR1 SGHDN and CDR2 FVKESK. Unmatched junction bases numbered 17, after V lost 0 bases and J lost 3 bases. The CDR3 spans 20 residues. The chain's CDR3 is CASSQDTGQGDKGHYNEQFF. The CDR3 nucleotides read TGTGCCAGCAGCCAAGATACCGGGCAGGGGGATAAGGGACACTACAATGAGCAGTTCTTC.

This clone was observed a few times. J is TRBJ1-2 and V is TRBV19, with 8 positions matching TRBD1. Germline V lookup: CDR1 LNHDA, CDR2 SQIVND (reference sequence). With V trimmed by 3 bases and J by 8 bases, 20 bases remained unmatched. CDR3 length: 18 amino acids. DNA for the CDR3: TGTGCCAGTAGTATCGTGAAGAAAGGTCCAGGGGGCGTCGACGGCTACACCTTC. It is translated as CASSIVKKGPGGVDGYTF.

This chain links TRBV7-6 with TRBJ1-5; 7 bases map to TRBD1. CDR3 length: 14 residues. Trimming at V came to 5 bases and at J to 7 bases, leaving 8 bases not matched to a gene. Germline assignment: CDR1 SGHVS and CDR2 FNYEAQ. The CDR3 protein is CASSNGTVYQPQHF. Written as DNA, the CDR3 is TGTGCCAGCAGCAACGGGACAGTATACCAGCCCCAGCATTTT.

V usage is TRBV14 and J usage is TRBJ2-3; TRBD2 matches at 10 bases. The CDR3 covers 17 residues. Germline CDR1 SGHDN, CDR2 FVKESK. The trim removed 1 base at V and 4 bases at J, leaving 8 bases unmatched. The CDR3 region has the DNA TGTGCCAGCAGCCAAGTACCCGAAGCGGGGGGGGCAGATACGCAGTATTTT. Translation: CASSQVPEAGGADTQYF.

The table lists this clone with a count of one. The junction differs from germline at one of its ends, possibly a read error. The gene calls are TRBV4-1 and TRBJ1-5; 9 bases match TRBD1. Looked up from germline, CDR1 is MGHRA and CDR2 is YSYEKL. CDR3 length: 16 residues. The CDR3 here is CTSSHVTGTGIQPQHF. DNA for the CDR3: TGCACCAGCAGCCATGTGACCGGGACAGGGATTCAGCCCCAGCATTTT.

The rearrangement links TRBV18 to TRBJ1-2, with TRBD1 matching over 9 bases. In germline, CDR1 is KGHSH, CDR2 LQKENI. The V segment lost 3 bases and the J segment 1 base; nucleotides outside the gene matches: 6. The CDR3 sequence is 16 residues long. The CDR3 loop reads CASSPSRQGVNYGYTF. Written as DNA, the CDR3 is TGTGCCAGCTCACCTTCCAGACAGGGGGTTAACTATGGCTACACCTTC. Supplemented by reference TRBV18 and TRBJ1-2, the full variable domain reads NAGVMQNPRHLVRRRGQEARLRCSPMKGHSHVYWYRQLPEEGLKFMVYLQKENIIDESGMPKERFSAEFPKEGPSILRIQQVVRGDSAAYFCASSPSRQGVNYGYTFGSGTRLTVV.

The chain uses TRBV14 and TRBJ1-2, with 8 bases fitting TRBD1. The ends lost 0 bases at V and 4 bases at J; junction bases unmatched: 10. CDR3 size: 17 residues. CDR1 is SGHDN, CDR2 FVKESK, per germline. This chain's CDR3 is CASSQDRVSGGCYGYTF. The DNA for the CDR3 is TGTGCCAGCAGCCAAGATAGGGTTTCAGGGGGCTGCTATGGCTACACCTTC.

V usage is TRBV4-1 and J usage is TRBJ1-1; D ambiguous. This CDR3 is 15 amino acids long. Germline CDR1 reads MGHRA; CDR2 reads YSYEKL. The V gene lost 3 bases and the J gene lost 1 base, with 12 bases spanning the gap. DNA of the CDR3: TGCGCCAGCAGCCATGAGAGGTCTAAGAACACTGAAGCTTTCTTT. Translated: CASSHERSKNTEAFF.

The rearrangement joins TRBV12-5 to TRBJ1-5, with D possibly TRBD1 on 5 matching bases. CDR1 is LGHNT and CDR2 is FRNRAP in the germline V gene. CDR3 size: 18 residues. V was shortened by 3 bases and J by 2 bases, with 20 bases between the two germline ends. The CDR3 region has the DNA TGTGCTAGTGGTTTCCTATTGACGGGGGAAGGGGGCAATCAGCCCCAGCATTTT. Encoded protein: CASGFLLTGEGGNQPQHF.

The chain recombines TRBV4-2 with TRBJ1-3; D might be TRBD1 (6 bases). CDR1 and CDR2 from the germline V gene are LGHNA and YNFKEQ. The CDR3 spans 18 residues. V shed 4 bases and J shed 0 bases, with 19 bases lying between them. The CDR3 coding sequence is TGTGCCAGCAGCCCAATACTCCACGGGACAACCTCTGGAAACACCATATATTTT. Its protein product is CASSPILHGTTSGNTIYF.

DNA for the CDR3: TGTGCCAGCAGCCCCCGGGCGGACAGGGTCTACAATGAGCAGTTCTTC. Its protein product is CASSPRADRVYNEQFF. The V gene is TRBV7-2, the J gene TRBJ2-1; 8 nucleotides align to TRBD1. The CDR3 length is 16 residues. Trimming cost V 5 bases and J 3 bases; bases outside gene matches: 9. CDR1 and CDR2 from the germline V gene are SGHTA and FQGNSA.

This rearrangement joins TRBV5-1 to TRBJ1-2, with TRBD1 matching over 8 bases. The germline CDR1 and CDR2 sequences are SGHRS and YFSETQ. The CDR3 has 13 amino acids. V trimming: 4 bases; J trimming: 13 bases; junction bases outside the gene matches: 12. CDR3 protein: CASSPGTGELLTF. CDR3 sequence (DNA): TGCGCCAGCAGCCCGGGGACAGGAGAATTGCTCACCTTC.

The rearrangement links TRBV7-2 to TRBJ1-2; 9 nucleotides match TRBD1. CDR3 length: 15 residues. The V segment lost 3 bases and the J segment 9 bases; nucleotides outside the gene matches: 11. CDR1 and CDR2 (germline): SGHTA, FQGNSA. CDR3 sequence: CASSLKTGGRSSYTF. Here the CDR3 DNA reads TGTGCCAGCAGCTTGAAGACAGGGGGTCGGTCGAGCTACACCTTC.

The chain carries TRBV7-9 and TRBJ1-2; 7 nucleotides agree with TRBD1. This CDR3 is built from 13 residues. CDR1 SEHNR and CDR2 FQNEAQ come from the germline V gene (reference sequence). V lost 4 bases to trimming and J lost 8 bases; unmatched junction nucleotides: 7. The CDR3 DNA is TGTGCCAGCAGCTCCAGACAGGGATGGGGCTACACCTTC. Protein: CASSSRQGWGYTF.